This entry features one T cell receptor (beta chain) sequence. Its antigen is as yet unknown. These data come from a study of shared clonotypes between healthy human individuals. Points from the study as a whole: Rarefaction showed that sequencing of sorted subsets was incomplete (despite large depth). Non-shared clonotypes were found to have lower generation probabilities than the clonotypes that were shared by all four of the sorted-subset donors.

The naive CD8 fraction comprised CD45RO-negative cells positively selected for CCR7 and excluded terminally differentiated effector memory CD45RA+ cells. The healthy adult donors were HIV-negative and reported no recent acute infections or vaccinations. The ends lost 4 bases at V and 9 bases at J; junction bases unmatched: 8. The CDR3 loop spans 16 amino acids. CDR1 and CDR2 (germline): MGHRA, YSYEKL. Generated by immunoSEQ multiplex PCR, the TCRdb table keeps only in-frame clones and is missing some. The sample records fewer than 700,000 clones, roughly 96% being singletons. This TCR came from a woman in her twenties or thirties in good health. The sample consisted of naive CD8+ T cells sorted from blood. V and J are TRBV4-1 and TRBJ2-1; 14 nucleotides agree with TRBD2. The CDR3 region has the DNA TGCGCCAGCAGCCTCCCGGGACTAGCGGGAGCGGTTGAGCAGTTCTTC. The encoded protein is CASSLPGLAGAVEQFF.